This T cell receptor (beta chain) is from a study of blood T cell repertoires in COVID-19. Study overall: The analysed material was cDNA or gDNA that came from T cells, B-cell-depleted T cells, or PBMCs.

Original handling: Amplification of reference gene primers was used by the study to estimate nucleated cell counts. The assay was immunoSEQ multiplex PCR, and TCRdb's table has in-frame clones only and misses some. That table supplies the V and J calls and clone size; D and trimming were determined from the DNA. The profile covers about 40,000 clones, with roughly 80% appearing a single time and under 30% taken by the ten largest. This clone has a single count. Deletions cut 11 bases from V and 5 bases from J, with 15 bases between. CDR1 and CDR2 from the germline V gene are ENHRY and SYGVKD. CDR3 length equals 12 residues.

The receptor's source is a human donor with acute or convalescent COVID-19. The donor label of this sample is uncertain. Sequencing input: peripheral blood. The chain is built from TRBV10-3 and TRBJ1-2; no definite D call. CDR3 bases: TGTGCCTCAGGTGATTCTGGGTATGGCTACACCTTC. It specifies CASGDSGYGYTF.